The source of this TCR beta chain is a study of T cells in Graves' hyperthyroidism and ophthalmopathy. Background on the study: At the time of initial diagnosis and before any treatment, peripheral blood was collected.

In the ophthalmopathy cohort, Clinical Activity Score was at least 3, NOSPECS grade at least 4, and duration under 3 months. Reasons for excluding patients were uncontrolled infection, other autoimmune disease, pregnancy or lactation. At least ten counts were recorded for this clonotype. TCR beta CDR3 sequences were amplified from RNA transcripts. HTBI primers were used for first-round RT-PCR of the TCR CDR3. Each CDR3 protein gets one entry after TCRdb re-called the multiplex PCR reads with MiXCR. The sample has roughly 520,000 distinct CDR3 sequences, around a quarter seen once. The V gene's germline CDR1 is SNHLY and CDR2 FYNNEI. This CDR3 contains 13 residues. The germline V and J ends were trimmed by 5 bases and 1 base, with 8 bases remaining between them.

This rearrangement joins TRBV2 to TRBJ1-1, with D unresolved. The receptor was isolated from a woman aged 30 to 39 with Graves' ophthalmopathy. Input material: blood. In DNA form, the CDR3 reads TGTGCCAGCAGTAATGACGGGAACACTGAAGCTTTCTTT. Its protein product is CASSNDGNTEAFF.